This entry features one T cell receptor beta chain sequence. This entry belongs to a study of T cell clonotyping in hematopoietic cell transplantation. The repertoire was sequenced with immunoSEQ multiplex PCR; TCRdb's copy has only in-frame clones and lacks some. This table has about 6,100 clones, roughly 32% appearing once. The V gene lost 2 bases and the J gene lost 4 bases, with 9 bases spanning the gap. Germline V lookup: CDR1 GTSNPN, CDR2 SVGIG (reference sequence). CDR3 size: 12 residues. The material was peripheral blood mononuclear cells, obtained 30 days after allogeneic stem cell transplant. This TCR was sampled from a female patient aged 50 to 65 who had an allogeneic stem cell transplant from an unrelated donor, so the T cells may come from the graft donor. Some clones in this sample may be carry-over from other donors' samples. The rearrangement links TRBV30 to TRBJ2-7; possible D gene TRBD1, 6 bases. CDR3 in amino acids: CAWSSQGYEQYF. As DNA, the CDR3 is TGTGCCTGGAGTTCACAGGGTTACGAGCAGTACTTC.